A single sample gave rise to the 21 T cell receptor beta chains below, sequenced in a study of blood T cell repertoires in COVID-19. Profiled with immunoSEQ multiplex PCR; TCRdb holds only in-frame clones, not every one. This sample has 470,000 or so clones; approximately 85% occur once, and the top ten carry more than 3%. The sequenced sample consisted of peripheral blood. The receptors stem from a human donor in a cohort sampled during active COVID-19.

The chain links TRBV30 to TRBJ1-1, with D possibly matching TRBD1 (6 bases). V lost 4 bases, J lost 6 bases, and 18 bases lay in between. Germline CDR1 reads GTSNPN; CDR2 reads SVGIG (reference sequence). The CDR3 has 14 amino acids. The CDR3 bases are TGTGCCTGGAACAGGGACGGACTCGCGGCTGAAGCTTTCTTT. Its translation is CAWNRDGLAAEAFF.

This rearrangement joins TRBV5-5 to TRBJ2-5; D might be TRBD2 (5 bases). Germline V gives CDR1 SGHKS, CDR2 YYEKEE (reference sequence). V lost 0 bases and J 2 bases, leaving 8 bases between the germline ends. The CDR3 covers 14 residues. Here the CDR3 reads CASSLVGGQETQYF. CDR3 coding DNA: TGTGCCAGCAGCTTGGTAGGAGGACAAGAGACCCAGTACTTC.

CDR3 in DNA: TGTGCCAGCAGTGCCACAGGTATTGCAGCTAACTATGGCTACACCTTC. Its protein product is CASSATGIAANYGYTF. This chain joins TRBV2 and TRBJ1-2, with D perhaps matching TRBD1 (5 bases). Germline loops: CDR1 SNHLY, CDR2 FYNNEI. The CDR3 runs to 16 residues. Trimming took 4 bases from V and 0 from J, leaving 15 bases between them.

The chain recombines TRBV5-4 with TRBJ2-7, with a weak D call TRBD1 (6 bases). Per germline, CDR1 SGHNT and CDR2 YYREEE (reference sequence). Trimming stripped 1 base from V and 5 bases from J, with 13 bases between. The CDR3 spans 14 residues. CDR3 loop: CASSLKQGQHEQYF. The CDR3 DNA follows: TGTGCCAGCAGCTTGAAACAGGGCCAACACGAGCAGTACTTC.

Concerning this clone itself: This sample includes further DNA sequences coding for the same CDR3. The chain carries TRBV5-1 and TRBJ2-7, with D possibly being TRBD1 (6 bases). The CDR3 runs to 14 residues. The V end was cut by 0 bases, the J end by 2 bases, with 9 bases between. Per germline, CDR1 SGHRS and CDR2 YFSETQ. CDR3 in DNA: TGCGCCAGCAGCTTGGGACAGGCCGCCTACGAGCAGTACTTC. Residues: CASSLGQAAYEQYF.

The chain is built from TRBV9 and TRBJ1-2, with 9 positions matching TRBD1. V lost 4 bases and J lost 7; bases outside the gene matches: 11. Germline assignment: CDR1 SGDLS and CDR2 YYNGEE. CDR3 size: 15 residues. The CDR3 nucleotides read TGTGCCAGCAGCACCCCGACAGGGGGAAGGAGTGGCTACACCTTC. Translating it yields CASSTPTGGRSGYTF.

The gene calls are TRBV9 and TRBJ2-7; maybe TRBD1 (6 bases). Germline V gene lookup returns CDR1 SGDLS and CDR2 YYNGEE. This CDR3 comprises 13 residues. Trimming took 0 bases from V and 7 from J, leaving 11 bases between them. As DNA, the CDR3 is TGTGCCAGCAGCGTAGCAGGGGCCAGTGAGCAGTACTTC. It translates to CASSVAGASEQYF. Supplemented by reference TRBV9 and TRBJ2-7, the full variable domain reads DSGVTQTPKHLITATGQRVTLRCSPRSGDLSVYWYQQSLDQGLQFLIQYYNGEERAKGNILERFSAQQFPDLHSELNLSSLELGDSALYFCASSVAGASEQYFGPGTRLTVT.

The CDR3 DNA follows: TGTGCCAGCAGCCGTACAGGGATCGGACAGCCCCAGCATTTT. This codes for CASSRTGIGQPQHF. The chain links TRBV6-5 to TRBJ1-5, with D possibly TRBD1 on 6 matching bases. CDR3 size: 14 residues. Germline CDR1 reads MNHEY; CDR2 reads SVGAGI. Trimming shortened V by 6 bases and J by 7 bases, and 16 bases separated the two germline ends.

With respect to this clone: Different DNA sequences within this sample yield the same CDR3. The genes are TRBV5-4 and TRBJ1-3, with TRBD1 identical over 7 bases. After removal of 0 bases from V and 0 bases from J, the junction contained 0 bases not matched to a gene. Germline-derived CDR1 and CDR2 are SGHNT and YYREEE (reference sequence). There are 15 residues in the CDR3. CDR3 residues: CASSLDRGSGNTIYF. For the CDR3, the DNA is TGTGCCAGCAGCTTGGACAGGGGCTCTGGAAACACCATATATTTT.

DNA of the CDR3: TGTGCCAGCGGGGGCGAGCGGGGGGAAAAACTGTTTTTT. Protein product: CASGGERGEKLFF. The chain links TRBV2 to TRBJ1-4, with D possibly TRBD1 on 6 matching bases. Germline CDR1 and CDR2: SNHLY and FYNNEI. Trimming took off 8 bases at V and 8 bases at J, with 15 bases between the two ends. CDR3 size: 13 residues.

The DNA for the CDR3 is TGCAGCGTTGACCACCCGAAACGAGCCGAGCAGTTCTTC. It codes for CSVDHPKRAEQFF. The V and J genes are TRBV29-1 and TRBJ2-1; D remains ambiguous. The CDR3 is 13 residues long. The V and J ends lost 3 bases and 10 bases respectively, with 16 bases between them. From germline, CDR1 is SQVTM and CDR2 ANQGSEA.

The chain recombines TRBV5-1 with TRBJ2-1; the match to TRBD2 covers 10 bases. With V trimmed by 3 bases and J by 7 bases, 10 bases remained unmatched. Germline loops: CDR1 SGHRS, CDR2 YFSETQ. The CDR3 contains 16 residues. CDR3 in DNA: TGCGCCAGCAGCTGGTCAAGCAGCGGGAGGGGAAATGAGCAGTTCTTC. Translated, it gives CASSWSSSGRGNEQFF.

The table lists this clone with a few counts. The chain has TRBV2 and TRBJ1-4; D may be TRBD1 (5 bases). This CDR3 is 14 amino acids long. V shed 5 bases and J shed 7 bases, with 14 bases lying between them. Germline values: CDR1 SNHLY, CDR2 FYNNEI. CDR3 sequence: CASSPGLVGEKLFF. CDR3 sequence (DNA): TGTGCCAGCAGTCCGGGACTGGTGGGTGAAAAACTGTTTTTT.

V and J are TRBV6-4 and TRBJ2-5, with 9 bases that match TRBD1. The germline gives CDR1 MRHNA, CDR2 SNTAGT. This CDR3 has 15 residues. V dropped 6 bases and J dropped 4; count of bases not matched to a gene: 9. In nucleotides, the CDR3 is TGTGCCAGCAGCCTTACAGGGGGCGTAGGAGAGACCCAGTACTTC. Its translation is CASSLTGGVGETQYF.

The chain has TRBV11-3 and TRBJ2-1; 12 positions match TRBD1. Losses at the gene ends were 1 base for V and 7 bases for J; bases not matched to a gene: 5. Germline V CDR1 and CDR2: SGHNT, YENEEA. The CDR3 extends over 16 amino acids. In DNA, the CDR3 is TGTGCCAGCAGCTTAGTAGGGACAGGGGGCTGGAATGAGCAGTTCTTC. It yields the protein CASSLVGTGGWNEQFF. Supplemented by reference TRBV11-3 and TRBJ2-1, the full variable domain reads EAGVVQSPRYKIIEKKQPVAFWCNPISGHNTLYWYLQNLGQGPELLIRYENEEAVDDSQLPKDRFSAERLKGVDSTLKIQPAELGDSAVYLCASSLVGTGGWNEQFFGPGTRLTVL.

The chain has TRBV11-2 and TRBJ2-1; 11 bases align to TRBD2. The germline V gene has CDR1 SGHAT and CDR2 FQNNGV. The CDR3 totals 14 residues. The trim removed 5 bases at V and 10 bases at J, leaving 7 bases unmatched. The DNA of the CDR3 is TGTGCCAGCAGCGCGGGACTAGCGGCGTTAGAGCAGTTCTTC. Protein product: CASSAGLAALEQFF. The whole variable domain, filled in from reference TRBV11-2 and TRBJ2-1, reads EAGVAQSPRYKIIEKRQSVAFWCNPISGHATLYWYQQILGQGPKLLIQFQNNGVVDDSQLPKDRFSAERLKGVDSTLKIQPAKLEDSAVYLCASSAGLAALEQFFGPGTRLTVL.

The rearrangement uses TRBV27 and TRBJ2-1; possible D gene TRBD1, 6 bases. Trimming took 3 bases from V and 2 from J, leaving 11 bases between them. The CDR3 covers 15 residues. Germline CDR1 MNHEY, CDR2 SMNVEV (reference sequence). The CDR3 nucleotides read TGTGCCAGCAGTTTGGGCCAGGGGCCCTACAATGAGCAGTTCTTC. It codes for CASSLGQGPYNEQFF.

The chain has TRBV7-2 and TRBJ1-2; TRBD1 is a possible D gene (6 bases). V was trimmed by 2 bases and J by 0 bases, leaving 10 bases between them. Germline V gene data show CDR1 as SGHTA and CDR2 as FQGNSA. This CDR3 comprises 15 residues. The DNA for the CDR3 is TGTGCCAGCAGCTTAAGGACAGAGGCTAACTATGGCTACACCTTC. This encodes CASSLRTEANYGYTF. The variable domain in full, with the rest retrieved from reference TRBV7-2 and TRBJ1-2, is GAGVSQSPSNKVTEKGKDVELRCDPISGHTALYWYRQSLGQGLEFLIYFQGNSAPDKSGLPSDRFSAERTGGSVSTLTIQRTQQEDSAVYLCASSLRTEANYGYTFGSGTRLTVV.

V is TRBV6-5 and J is TRBJ2-7, with TRBD2 matching over 10 bases. Germline trimming cut 7 bases from V and 2 bases from J; bases unmatched to any gene: 5. Germline V gene lookup returns CDR1 MNHEY and CDR2 SVGAGI. There are 14 residues in the CDR3. CDR3 amino acids: CASISSGGTYEQYF. CDR3 nucleotide sequence: TGTGCCAGCATTTCTAGCGGGGGTACCTACGAGCAGTACTTC.

The V gene is TRBV4-1, the J gene TRBJ1-2; a weak D match, TRBD1 (6 bases). Trimming took off 4 bases at V and 2 bases at J, with 11 bases between the two ends. The CDR3 runs to 14 residues. Germline CDR1 and CDR2: MGHRA and YSYEKL. The CDR3 is CASSRQGLNYGYTF. CDR3 nucleotide sequence: TGCGCCAGCAGCCGCCAGGGGCTCAACTATGGCTACACCTTC.

The chain recombines TRBV6-5 with TRBJ2-7; TRBD1 agrees at 7 bases. The CDR3 spans 14 residues. Looked up from germline, CDR1 is MNHEY and CDR2 is SVGAGI. With V trimmed by 5 bases and J by 6 bases, 10 bases remained unmatched. CDR3 nucleotide sequence: TGTGCCAGCAGTCCACGCGCGCCAGGGGGCGAGCAGTACTTC. Translating gives CASSPRAPGGEQYF.